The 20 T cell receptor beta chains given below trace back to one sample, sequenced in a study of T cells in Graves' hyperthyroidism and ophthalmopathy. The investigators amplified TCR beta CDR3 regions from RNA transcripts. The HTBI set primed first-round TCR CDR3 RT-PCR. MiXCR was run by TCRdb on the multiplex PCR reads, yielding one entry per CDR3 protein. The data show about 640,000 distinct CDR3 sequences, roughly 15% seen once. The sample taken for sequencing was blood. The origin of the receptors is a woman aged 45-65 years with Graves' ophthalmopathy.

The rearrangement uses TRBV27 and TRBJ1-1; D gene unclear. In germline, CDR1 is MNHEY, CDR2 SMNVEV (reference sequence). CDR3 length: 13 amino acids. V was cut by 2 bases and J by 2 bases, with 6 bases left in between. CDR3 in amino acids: CASSLPFNTEAFF. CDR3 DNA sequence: TGTGCCAGCAGTTTACCGTTCAACACTGAAGCTTTCTTT.

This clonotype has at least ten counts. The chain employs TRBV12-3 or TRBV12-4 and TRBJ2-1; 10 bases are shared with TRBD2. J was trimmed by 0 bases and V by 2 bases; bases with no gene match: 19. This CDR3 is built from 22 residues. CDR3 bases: TGTGCCAGCAGTTTACTGTTACGTTTAGGGACTAGCGCTCCGAGCTCCTACAATGAGCAGTTCTTC. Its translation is CASSLLLRLGTSAPSSYNEQFF.

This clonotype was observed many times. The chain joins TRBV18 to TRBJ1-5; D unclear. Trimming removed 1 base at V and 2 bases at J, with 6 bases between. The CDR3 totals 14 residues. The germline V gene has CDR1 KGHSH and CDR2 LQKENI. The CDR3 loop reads CASSPRGGNQPQHF. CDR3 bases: TGTGCCAGCTCACCACGAGGAGGCAATCAGCCCCAGCATTTT.

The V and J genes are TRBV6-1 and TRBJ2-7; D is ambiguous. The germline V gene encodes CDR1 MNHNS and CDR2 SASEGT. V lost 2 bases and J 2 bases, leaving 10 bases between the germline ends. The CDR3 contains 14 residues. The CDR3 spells CASSENSHTYEQYF. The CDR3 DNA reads TGTGCCAGCAGTGAAAACAGCCATACCTACGAGCAGTACTTC.

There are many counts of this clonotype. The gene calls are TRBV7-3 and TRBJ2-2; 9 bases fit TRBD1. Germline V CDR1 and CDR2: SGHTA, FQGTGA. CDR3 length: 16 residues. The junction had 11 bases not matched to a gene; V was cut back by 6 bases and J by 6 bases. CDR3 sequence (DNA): TGTGCCAGCAGAAAAGGCGAACAGGGGGCATCCGGGGAGCTGTTTTTT. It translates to CASRKGEQGASGELFF.

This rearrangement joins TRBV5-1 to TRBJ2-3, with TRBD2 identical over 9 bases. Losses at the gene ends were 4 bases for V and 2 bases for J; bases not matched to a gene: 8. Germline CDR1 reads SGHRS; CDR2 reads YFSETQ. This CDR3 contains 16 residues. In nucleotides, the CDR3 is TGCGCCAGCAGCCAAGGCTCTAGCGGGGTCACAGATACGCAGTATTTT. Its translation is CASSQGSSGVTDTQYF.

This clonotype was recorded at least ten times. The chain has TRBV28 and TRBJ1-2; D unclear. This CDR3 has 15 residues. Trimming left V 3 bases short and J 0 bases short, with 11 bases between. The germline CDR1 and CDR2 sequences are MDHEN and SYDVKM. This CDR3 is CASSFGRRTNYGYTF. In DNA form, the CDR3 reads TGTGCCAGCAGTTTCGGCAGGAGAACTAACTATGGCTACACCTTC.

This chain's CDR3 is CASSFVGDPKTYEQYF. The CDR3 bases are TGCGCCAGCAGCTTTGTAGGGGACCCGAAGACCTACGAGCAGTACTTC. The chain carries TRBV5-1 and TRBJ2-7; D tentatively fits TRBD1 or TRBD2 (5 bases each). CDR3 length: 16 residues. CDR1 and CDR2 (germline): SGHRS, YFSETQ. V lost 2 bases and J 2 bases, leaving 17 bases between the germline ends.

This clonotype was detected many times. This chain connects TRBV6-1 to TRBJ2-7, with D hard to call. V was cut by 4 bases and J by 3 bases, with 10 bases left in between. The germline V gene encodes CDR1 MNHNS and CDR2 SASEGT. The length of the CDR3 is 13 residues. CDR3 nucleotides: TGTGCCAGCAGTGGTGGACGATACTACGAGCAGTACTTC. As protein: CASSGGRYYEQYF.

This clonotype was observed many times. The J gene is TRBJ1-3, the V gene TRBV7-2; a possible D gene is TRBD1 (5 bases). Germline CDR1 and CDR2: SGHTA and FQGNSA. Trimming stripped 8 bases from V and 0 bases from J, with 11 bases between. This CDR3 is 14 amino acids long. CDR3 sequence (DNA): TGTGCCAGCCGAACAGGAAGCTCTGGAAACACCATATATTTT. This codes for CASRTGSSGNTIYF. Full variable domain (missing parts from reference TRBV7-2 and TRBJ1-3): GAGVSQSPSNKVTEKGKDVELRCDPISGHTALYWYRQSLGQGLEFLIYFQGNSAPDKSGLPSDRFSAERTGGSVSTLTIQRTQQEDSAVYLCASRTGSSGNTIYFGEGSWLTVV.

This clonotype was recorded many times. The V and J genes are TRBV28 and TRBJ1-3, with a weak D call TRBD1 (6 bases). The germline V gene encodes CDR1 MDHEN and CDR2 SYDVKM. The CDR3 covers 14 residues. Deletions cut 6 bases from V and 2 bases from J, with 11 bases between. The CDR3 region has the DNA TGTGCCAGCAGGAACAGGGATACTGGAAACACCATATATTTT. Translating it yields CASRNRDTGNTIYF.

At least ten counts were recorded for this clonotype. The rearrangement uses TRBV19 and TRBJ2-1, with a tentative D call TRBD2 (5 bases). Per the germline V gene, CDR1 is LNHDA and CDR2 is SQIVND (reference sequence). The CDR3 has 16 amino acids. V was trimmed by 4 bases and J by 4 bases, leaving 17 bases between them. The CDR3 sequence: CASSTGGLLVYNEQFF. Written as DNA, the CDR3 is TGTGCCAGTAGTACTGGCGGGTTGCTGGTGTACAATGAGCAGTTCTTC.

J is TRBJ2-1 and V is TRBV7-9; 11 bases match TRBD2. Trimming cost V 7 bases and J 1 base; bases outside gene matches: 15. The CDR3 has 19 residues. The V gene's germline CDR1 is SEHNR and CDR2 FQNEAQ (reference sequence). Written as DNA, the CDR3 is TGTGCCAGCAACCCTCGGATTAGCGGGAGGGTTTTTTCCTACAATGAGCAGTTCTTC. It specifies CASNPRISGRVFSYNEQFF.

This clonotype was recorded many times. The CDR3 sequence: CSAREEGVSYEQYF. The CDR3 region has the DNA TGCAGTGCTAGAGAAGAGGGGGTTTCCTACGAGCAGTACTTC. The V call is TRBV20-1, the J call TRBJ2-7; TRBD1 is a possible D gene (6 bases). Trimming removed 0 bases at V and 1 base at J, with 10 bases between. CDR3 length: 14 residues. The germline V gene has CDR1 DFQATT and CDR2 SNEGSKA (reference sequence).

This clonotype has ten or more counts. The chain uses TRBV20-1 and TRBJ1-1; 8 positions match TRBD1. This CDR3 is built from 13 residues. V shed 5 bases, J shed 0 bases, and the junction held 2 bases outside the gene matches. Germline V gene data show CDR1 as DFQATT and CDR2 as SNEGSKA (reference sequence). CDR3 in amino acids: CSALTGVNTEAFF. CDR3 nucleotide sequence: TGCAGTGCTTTGACAGGGGTGAACACTGAAGCTTTCTTT.

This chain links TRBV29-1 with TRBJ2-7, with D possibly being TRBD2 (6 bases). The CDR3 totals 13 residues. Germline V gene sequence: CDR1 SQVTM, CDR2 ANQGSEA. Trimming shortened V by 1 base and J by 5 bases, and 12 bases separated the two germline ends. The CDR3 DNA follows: TGCAGCGTTGAAGGGGCAGGGACTCACGAGCAGTACTTC. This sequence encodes CSVEGAGTHEQYF.

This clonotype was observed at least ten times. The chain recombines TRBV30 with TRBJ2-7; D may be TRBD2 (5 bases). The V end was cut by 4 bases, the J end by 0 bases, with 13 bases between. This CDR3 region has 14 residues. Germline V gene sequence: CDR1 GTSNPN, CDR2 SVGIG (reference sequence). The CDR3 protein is CAWIPAESSYEQYF. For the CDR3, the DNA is TGTGCCTGGATTCCAGCGGAGAGCTCCTACGAGCAGTACTTC.

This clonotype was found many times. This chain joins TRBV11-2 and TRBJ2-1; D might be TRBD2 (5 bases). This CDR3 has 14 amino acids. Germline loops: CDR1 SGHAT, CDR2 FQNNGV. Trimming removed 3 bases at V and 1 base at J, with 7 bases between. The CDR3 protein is CASSFRGSYNEQFF. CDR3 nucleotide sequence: TGTGCCAGCAGCTTCCGGGGTTCCTACAATGAGCAGTTCTTC. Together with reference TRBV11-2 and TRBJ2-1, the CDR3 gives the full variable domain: EAGVAQSPRYKIIEKRQSVAFWCNPISGHATLYWYQQILGQGPKLLIQFQNNGVVDDSQLPKDRFSAERLKGVDSTLKIQPAKLEDSAVYLCASSFRGSYNEQFFGPGTRLTVL.

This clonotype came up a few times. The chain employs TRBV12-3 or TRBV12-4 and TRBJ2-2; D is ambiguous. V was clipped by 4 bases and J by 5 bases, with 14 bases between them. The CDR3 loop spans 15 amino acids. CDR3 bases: TGTGCCAGCAGTTCCGGGTATAATTCGACCGGGGAGCTGTTTTTT. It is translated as CASSSGYNSTGELFF.

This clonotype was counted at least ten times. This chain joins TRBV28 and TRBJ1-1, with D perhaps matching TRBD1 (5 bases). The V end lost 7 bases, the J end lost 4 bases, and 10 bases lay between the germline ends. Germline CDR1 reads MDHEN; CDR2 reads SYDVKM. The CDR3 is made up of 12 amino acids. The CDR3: CASNLRGTEAFF. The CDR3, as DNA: TGTGCCAGCAATCTTAGGGGCACTGAAGCTTTCTTT. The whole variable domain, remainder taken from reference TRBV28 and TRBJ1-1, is DVKVTQSSRYLVKRTGEKVFLECVQDMDHENMFWYRQDPGLGLRLIYFSYDVKMKEKGDIPEGYSVSREKKERFSLILESASTNQTSMYLCASNLRGTEAFFGQGTRLTVV.